Following are 8 T cell receptor beta chains from one sample sequenced in a study of human T cells and chemical hapten exposure. One entry per CDR3 protein, called by TCRdb with MiXCR from the RACE reads. The top ten hold 1.6% of the sample, which has around 60,000 distinct CDR3 sequences, roughly 6.7% seen once. Specified time point: pre-sensitization, week 0. Treatment given: therapeutic diphenylcyclopropenone sensitization with weekly scalp DPC. The sequenced sample was whole blood, obtained in connection with sensitization to the hapten diphenylcyclopropenone (DPC). These receptors came from a young woman with alopecia areata. Some clones in this sample may be carry-over from other donors' samples.

This clonotype has a handful of counts. This chain uses TRBV7-3 with TRBJ1-1; perhaps TRBD1 as D (5 bases). The CDR3 runs 15 residues. The V end was cut by 2 bases, the J end by 2 bases, with 12 bases between. The V gene's germline CDR1 is SGHTA and CDR2 FQGTGA. The CDR3 DNA follows: TGTGCCAGCAGCTTAGGGCCCGGGGACAACACTGAAGCTTTCTTT. Amino acid sequence: CASSLGPGDNTEAFF.

This clonotype was seen just once. The J gene is TRBJ2-3, the V gene TRBV7-3; 7 bases are a match to TRBD2. The CDR3 contains 13 residues. The germline gives CDR1 SGHTA, CDR2 FQGTGA. Trimming at V came to 2 bases and at J to 6 bases, leaving 2 bases not matched to a gene. The CDR3 coding sequence is TGTGCCAGCAGCTTAGGAGCGGGGGATACGCAGTATTTT. Protein: CASSLGAGDTQYF.

At least ten counts were recorded for this clonotype. This chain uses TRBV10-3 with TRBJ1-2, with 7 nucleotides matching TRBD1. CDR1 ENHRY and CDR2 SYGVKD come from the germline V gene. V trimming: 2 bases; J trimming: 4 bases; junction bases outside the gene matches: 1. This CDR3 has 13 residues. Written as DNA, the CDR3 is TGTGCCATCAGTGAGGACAGGGCCTATGGCTACACCTTC. Protein sequence: CAISEDRAYGYTF.

This clonotype was found many times. The V and J genes are TRBV10-3 and TRBJ2-3; D uncertain. CDR3 size: 17 residues. From germline, CDR1 is ENHRY and CDR2 SYGVKD. V was cut by 6 bases and J by 0 bases, with 19 bases left in between. This CDR3 is CAISTRSSSSSTDTQYF. As DNA, the CDR3 is TGTGCCATCAGCACAAGATCCAGTAGCAGCAGCACAGATACGCAGTATTTT.

This clonotype was counted at least ten times. The CDR3 bases are TGTGCCAGCAGCTTTGCCGGGCCGACGAACACCGGGGAGCTGTTTTTT. Translation: CASSFAGPTNTGELFF. The gene calls are TRBV11-1 and TRBJ2-2; D gene uncertain. In germline, CDR1 is SGHAT, CDR2 FQDESV (reference sequence). The CDR3 is 16 residues long. Trimming took off 3 bases at V and 0 bases at J, with 11 bases between the two ends.

In this sample, this clonotype turned up many times. The CDR3 sequence is CASSLMRDTQYF. The CDR3 DNA reads as TGTGCCAGCAGCTTAATGCGAGATACGCAGTATTTT. The rearrangement uses TRBV7-2 and TRBJ2-3; no definite D call. The CDR3 is 12 residues long. Germline lookup yields CDR1 SGHTA and CDR2 FQGNSA. Trimming cost V 2 bases and J 5 bases, with 5 bases left between them.

This clonotype was seen ten or more times. The CDR3 is CASSPRGRRGEQYF. DNA of the CDR3: TGTGCCAGCAGCCCTAGGGGGCGGCGGGGAGAGCAGTACTTC. The chain has TRBV5-6 and TRBJ2-7; TRBD1 is a possible D gene (7 bases). The V end was cut by 4 bases, the J end by 7 bases, with 18 bases between. CDR3 size: 14 residues. Germline CDR1 SGHDT, CDR2 YYEEEE.

This clonotype was recorded once. It may be a read error: a sequence one base away is much more abundant. The gene calls are TRBV6-5 and TRBJ2-7; no clear D gene. CDR1 and CDR2 (germline): MNHEY, SVGAGI. The CDR3 sequence is 13 residues long. The DNA for the CDR3 is TGTCCCAGCAGTAGACCAAGCTCCTACGAGCAGTACTTC. As protein: CPSSRPSSYEQYF.